The 8 T cell receptor beta chains presented below share a single source sample, sequenced in a study of blood T cell repertoires in COVID-19. This table comes from immunoSEQ multiplex PCR, and its TCRdb copy is limited to in-frame clones, with some not included. The sample consists of some 210,000 clones, 89% of them appearing once. Sequencing was carried out using peripheral blood. These receptor sequences come from a man in his sixties who had recovered from COVID-19.

The J gene is TRBJ2-5, the V gene TRBV18; 8 bases agree with TRBD2. CDR3 length: 15 residues. V trimming: 6 bases; J trimming: 1 base; junction bases outside the gene matches: 7. The germline V gene encodes CDR1 KGHSH and CDR2 LQKENI. The CDR3 DNA sequence: TGTGCCAGCTCCCGTGGCCGGGAGGGCCAAGAGACCCAGTACTTC. It is translated as CASSRGREGQETQYF.

This chain uses TRBV29-1 with TRBJ2-5, with 7 bases fitting TRBD1. Germline V gene sequence: CDR1 SQVTM, CDR2 ANQGSEA. Trimming took 7 bases from V and 5 from J; bases not matched to a gene: 7. The CDR3 extends over 12 amino acids. CDR3 nucleotides: TGCAGCGGCAAGACAGGGATTGAGACCCAGTACTTC. This encodes CSGKTGIETQYF. Drawing the rest from reference TRBV29-1 and TRBJ2-5, the complete variable domain is SAVISQKPSRDICQRGTSLTIQCQVDSQVTMMFWYRQQPGQSLTLIATANQGSEATYESGFVIDKFPISRPNLTFSTLTVSNMSPEDSSIYLCSGKTGIETQYFGPGTRLLVL.

The chain carries TRBV18 and TRBJ2-1; D is perhaps TRBD2 (6 bases). The CDR3 is 15 amino acids. With 0 bases removed from V and 1 base from J, the gap between germline ends came to 7 bases. The germline gives CDR1 KGHSH, CDR2 LQKENI. CDR3 amino acids: CASSPPSGSYNEQFF. CDR3 nucleotides: TGTGCCAGCTCACCACCTAGCGGATCCTACAATGAGCAGTTCTTC.

The chain employs TRBV2 and TRBJ1-6, with 7 bases aligning to TRBD1. With V trimmed by 7 bases and J by 7 bases, 4 bases remained unmatched. CDR1 and CDR2 (germline): SNHLY, FYNNEI. The CDR3 sequence is 13 residues long. The CDR3 DNA reads TGTGCCAGCATAGGACAGGAAAATTCACCCCTCCACTTT. Protein: CASIGQENSPLHF.

The genes are TRBV14 and TRBJ2-5, with 7 nucleotides matching TRBD1. Per germline, CDR1 SGHDN and CDR2 FVKESK. With V trimmed by 0 bases and J by 3 bases, 13 bases remained unmatched. The CDR3 is 18 amino acids. The CDR3 loop reads CASSQDFRTGPHEETQYF. Written as DNA, the CDR3 is TGTGCCAGCAGCCAAGATTTTAGGACAGGCCCTCACGAAGAGACCCAGTACTTC.

The chain is built from TRBV5-6 and TRBJ2-7; 14 positions match TRBD2. The CDR3 is made up of 16 amino acids. Trimming took 3 bases from V and 5 from J; bases not matched to a gene: 7. Germline V lookup: CDR1 SGHDT, CDR2 YYEEEE. Here the CDR3 DNA reads TGTGCCAGCAGCTGGGGGACTAGCGGGAGTATCCACGAGCAGTACTTC. Translated: CASSWGTSGSIHEQYF.

This clone was recorded only once. V gene TRBV29-1 combines with J gene TRBJ2-4; D possibly corresponds to TRBD1 (7 bases). This CDR3 contains 10 residues. Looked up from germline, CDR1 is SQVTM and CDR2 is ANQGSEA. V lost 6 bases and J lost 10, with 10 bases in between. CDR3 bases: TGCAGCGTCGCAGGGGGGATTCAGTACTTC. Amino acids: CSVAGGIQYF.

The rearrangement joins TRBV25-1 to TRBJ1-3; D call uncertain. CDR3 length equals 11 residues. Germline V lookup: CDR1 MGHDK, CDR2 SYGVNS. V lost 10 bases and J lost 2, with 6 bases in between. CDR3 in DNA: TGTGCCACTGAGGCTGGAAACACCATATATTTT. Its translation: CATEAGNTIYF.